This TCR beta chain was captured by sequencing in a study of shared clonotypes between healthy human individuals. Terminally differentiated effector memory CD45RA+ cells were excluded by CCR7 positive selection of CD45RO-negative cells. Recent acute infections and vaccinations were absent in the healthy HIV-negative adult donors. The CDR3 is made up of 16 amino acids. V gave up 1 base and J gave up 15 bases; unmatched junction bases: 9. CDR1 is LGHNT, CDR2 FRNRAP, per germline. Profiling relied on immunoSEQ multiplex PCR, and the TCRdb table lists in-frame clones only, not all of them. The sample has around 2.1 million clones, about 92% seen once.

The sequence was collected from a man aged 18-30 years in good health. Some clones in this sample may be carry-over from other donors' samples. V and J are TRBV12-5 and TRBJ2-1, with 16 bases identical to TRBD2. Sequencing was done on a sample of naive CD8+ T cells from PBMCs. The CDR3 protein is CASGLGAPGLAGGPFF. In DNA, the CDR3 is TGTGCTAGTGGTTTGGGTGCCCCGGGACTAGCGGGAGGGCCGTTCTTC.